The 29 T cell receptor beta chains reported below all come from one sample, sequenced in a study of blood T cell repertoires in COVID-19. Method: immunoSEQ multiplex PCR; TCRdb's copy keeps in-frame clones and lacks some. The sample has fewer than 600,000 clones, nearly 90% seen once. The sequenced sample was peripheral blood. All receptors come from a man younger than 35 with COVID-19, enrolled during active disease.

CDR3 sequence: CASSFITEGGYNEQFF. The CDR3 DNA is TGTGCCAGCAGTTTCATAACCGAAGGAGGCTACAATGAGCAGTTCTTC. The rearrangement links TRBV27 to TRBJ2-1; a weak D match, TRBD2 (5 bases). V lost 3 bases to trimming and J lost 3 bases, with 15 bases between them. This CDR3 contains 16 residues. CDR1 MNHEY and CDR2 SMNVEV come from the germline V gene (reference sequence).

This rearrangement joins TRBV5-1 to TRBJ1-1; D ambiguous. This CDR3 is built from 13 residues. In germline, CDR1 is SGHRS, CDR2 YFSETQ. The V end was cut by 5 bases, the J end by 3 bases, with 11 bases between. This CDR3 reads CASSSGRYTEAFF. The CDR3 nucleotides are TGCGCCAGCAGTTCAGGCAGGTACACTGAAGCTTTCTTT.

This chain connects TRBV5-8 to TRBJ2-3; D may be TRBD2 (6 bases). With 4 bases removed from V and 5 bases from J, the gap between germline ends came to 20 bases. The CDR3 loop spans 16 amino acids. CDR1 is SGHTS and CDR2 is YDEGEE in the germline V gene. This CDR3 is CASSPFSGTPLDTQYF. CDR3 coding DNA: TGTGCCAGCAGCCCTTTTTCCGGGACTCCTCTAGATACGCAGTATTTT.

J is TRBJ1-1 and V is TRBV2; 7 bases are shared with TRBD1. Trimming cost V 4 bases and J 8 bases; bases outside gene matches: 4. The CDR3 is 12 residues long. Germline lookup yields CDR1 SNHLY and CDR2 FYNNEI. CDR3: CASSARQGEAFF. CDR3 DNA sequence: TGTGCCAGCAGTGCGAGACAGGGCGAAGCTTTCTTT.

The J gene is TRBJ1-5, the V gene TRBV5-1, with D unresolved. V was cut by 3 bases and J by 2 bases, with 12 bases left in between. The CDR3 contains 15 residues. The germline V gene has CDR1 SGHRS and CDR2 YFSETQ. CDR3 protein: CASSSGVNGNQPQHF. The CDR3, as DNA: TGCGCCAGCAGCTCCGGGGTAAACGGCAATCAGCCCCAGCATTTT.

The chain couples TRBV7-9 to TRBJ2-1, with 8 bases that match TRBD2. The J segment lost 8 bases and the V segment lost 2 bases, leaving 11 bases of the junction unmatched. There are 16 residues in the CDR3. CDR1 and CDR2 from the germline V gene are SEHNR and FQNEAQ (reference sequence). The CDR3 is CASSLLGGAEIDEQFF. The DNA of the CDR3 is TGTGCCAGCAGCTTACTCGGGGGGGCCGAGATTGATGAGCAGTTCTTC.

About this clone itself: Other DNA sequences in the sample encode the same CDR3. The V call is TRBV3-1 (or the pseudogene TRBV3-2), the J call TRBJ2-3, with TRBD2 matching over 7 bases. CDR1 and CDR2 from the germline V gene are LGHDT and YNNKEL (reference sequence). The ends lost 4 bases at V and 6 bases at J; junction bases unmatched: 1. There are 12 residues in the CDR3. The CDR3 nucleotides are TGTGCCAGCAGCCGGGGAGGGGATACGCAGTATTTT. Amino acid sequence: CASSRGGDTQYF.

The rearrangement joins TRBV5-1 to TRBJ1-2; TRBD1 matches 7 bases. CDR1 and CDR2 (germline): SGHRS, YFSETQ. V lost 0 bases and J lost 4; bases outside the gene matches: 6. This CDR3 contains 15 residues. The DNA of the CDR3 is TGCGCCAGCAGCTTGGCGCGGGACAGTGTCTATGGCTACACCTTC. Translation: CASSLARDSVYGYTF.

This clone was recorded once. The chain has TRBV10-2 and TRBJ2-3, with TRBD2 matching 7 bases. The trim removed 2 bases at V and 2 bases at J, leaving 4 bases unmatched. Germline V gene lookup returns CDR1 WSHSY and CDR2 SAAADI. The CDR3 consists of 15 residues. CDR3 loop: CASSEGGGNTDTQYF. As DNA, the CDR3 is TGCGCCAGCAGTGAGGGGGGGGGAAACACAGATACGCAGTATTTT.

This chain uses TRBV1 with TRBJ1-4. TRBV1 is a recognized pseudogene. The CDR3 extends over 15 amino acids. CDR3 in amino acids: CTSSQDPGNNEKLFF. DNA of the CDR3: TGCACCAGCAGCCAAGATCCGGGGAATAACGAAAAACTGTTTTTT.

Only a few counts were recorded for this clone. CDR3 residues: CSVEAWGPYGYTF. The CDR3 DNA reads as TGCAGCGTTGAGGCCTGGGGGCCCTATGGCTACACCTTC. The chain is built from TRBV29-1 and TRBJ1-2; a weak D match, TRBD1 (6 bases). V was shortened by 3 bases and J by 4 bases, with 12 bases between the two germline ends. Germline V lookup: CDR1 SQVTM, CDR2 ANQGSEA. The CDR3 covers 13 residues.

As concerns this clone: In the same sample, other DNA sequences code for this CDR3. CDR3 protein: CASSLQVNTEAFF. The DNA of the CDR3 is TGTGCCAGCAGCCTACAGGTGAACACTGAAGCTTTCTTT. The J gene is TRBJ1-1, the V gene TRBV6-5; TRBD1 is a possible D gene (5 bases). Per the germline V gene, CDR1 is MNHEY and CDR2 is SVGAGI. The CDR3 length is 13 residues. The V end was cut by 6 bases, the J end by 0 bases, with 8 bases between.

CDR3 loop: CASSTGLDREAFF. DNA of the CDR3: TGCGCCAGCAGCACCGGACTGGATCGTGAAGCTTTCTTT. The gene calls are TRBV5-1 and TRBJ1-1; D is uncertain. The CDR3 loop spans 13 amino acids. The V end lost 4 bases, the J end lost 7 bases, and 14 bases lay between the germline ends. Per germline, CDR1 SGHRS and CDR2 YFSETQ.

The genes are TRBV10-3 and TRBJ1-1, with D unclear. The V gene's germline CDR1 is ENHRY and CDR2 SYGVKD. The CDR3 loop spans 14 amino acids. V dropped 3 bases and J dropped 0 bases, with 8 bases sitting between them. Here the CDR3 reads CAISDGNLNTEAFF. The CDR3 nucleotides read TGTGCCATCAGTGACGGGAACCTGAACACTGAAGCTTTCTTT.

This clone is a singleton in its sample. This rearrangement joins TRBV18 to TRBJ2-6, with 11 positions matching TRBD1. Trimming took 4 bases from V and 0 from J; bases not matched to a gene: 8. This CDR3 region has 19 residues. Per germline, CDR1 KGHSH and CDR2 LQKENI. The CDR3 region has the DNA TGTGCCAGCTCACGACGGGACAGGGGGGTCCTCTCTGGGGCCAACGTCCTGACTTTC. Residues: CASSRRDRGVLSGANVLTF.

DNA of the CDR3: TGTGCCAGCACAGGAATCTATGGCTACACCTTC. Its translation is CASTGIYGYTF. The rearrangement uses TRBV6-5 and TRBJ1-2; no reliable D call. Germline CDR1 and CDR2: MNHEY and SVGAGI. The CDR3 length is 11 residues. The germline V and J ends were trimmed by 7 bases and 4 bases, with 7 bases remaining between them.

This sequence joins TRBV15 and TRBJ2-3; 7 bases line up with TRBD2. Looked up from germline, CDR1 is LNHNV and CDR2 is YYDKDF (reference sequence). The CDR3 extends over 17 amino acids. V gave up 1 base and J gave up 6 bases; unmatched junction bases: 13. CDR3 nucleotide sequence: TGTGCCACCAGCAGAGGGGGACTACTACAAATTGGGGATACGCAGTATTTT. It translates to CATSRGGLLQIGDTQYF.

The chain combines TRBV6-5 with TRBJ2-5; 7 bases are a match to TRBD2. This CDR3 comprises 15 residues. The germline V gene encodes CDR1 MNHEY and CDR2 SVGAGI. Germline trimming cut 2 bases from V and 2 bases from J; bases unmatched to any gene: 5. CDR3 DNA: TGTGCCAGCAGTTACGGGGCTAGCGGTCAAGAGACCCAGTACTTC. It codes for CASSYGASGQETQYF.

CDR3 in DNA: TGTGCCAGTAGTCTGACAACAAACACAGATACGCAGTATTTT. Encoded protein: CASSLTTNTDTQYF. The chain carries TRBV19 and TRBJ2-3; D not resolved. The CDR3 consists of 14 residues. CDR1 is LNHDA, CDR2 SQIVND, per germline (reference sequence). The V gene lost 5 bases and the J gene lost 2 bases, with 11 bases spanning the gap.

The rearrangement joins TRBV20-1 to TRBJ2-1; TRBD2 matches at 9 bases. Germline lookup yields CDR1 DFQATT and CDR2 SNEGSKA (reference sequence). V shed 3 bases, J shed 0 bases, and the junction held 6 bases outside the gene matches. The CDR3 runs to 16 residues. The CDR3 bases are TGCAGTGCTAGTTTCCTAGCGGGAACCTCCTACAATGAGCAGTTCTTC. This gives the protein CSASFLAGTSYNEQFF.

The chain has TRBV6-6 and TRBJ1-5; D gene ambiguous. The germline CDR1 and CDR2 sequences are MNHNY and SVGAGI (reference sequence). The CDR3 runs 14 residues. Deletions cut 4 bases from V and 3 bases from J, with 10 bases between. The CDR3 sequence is CASSSYDINQPQHF. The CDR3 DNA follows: TGTGCCAGCAGTTCCTATGACATCAATCAGCCCCAGCATTTT.

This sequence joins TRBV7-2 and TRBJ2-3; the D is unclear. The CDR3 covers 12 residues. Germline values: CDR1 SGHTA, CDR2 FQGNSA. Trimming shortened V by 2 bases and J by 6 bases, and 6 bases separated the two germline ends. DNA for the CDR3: TGTGCCAGCAGCTTATTCGAGGATACGCAGTATTTT. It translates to CASSLFEDTQYF.

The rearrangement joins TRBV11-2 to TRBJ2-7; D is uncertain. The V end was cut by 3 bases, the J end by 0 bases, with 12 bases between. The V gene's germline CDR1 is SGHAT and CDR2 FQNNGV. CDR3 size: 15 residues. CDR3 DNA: TGTGCCAGCAGCTTCTCCGGCACTACCTCCTACGAGCAGTACTTC. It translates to CASSFSGTTSYEQYF.

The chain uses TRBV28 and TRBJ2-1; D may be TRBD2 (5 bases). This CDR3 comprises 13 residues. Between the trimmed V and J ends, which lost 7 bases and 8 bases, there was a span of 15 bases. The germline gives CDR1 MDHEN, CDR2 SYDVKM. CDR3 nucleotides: TGTGCCAGCACCCTCGGACTGTACGATGAGCAGTTCTTC. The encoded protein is CASTLGLYDEQFF.

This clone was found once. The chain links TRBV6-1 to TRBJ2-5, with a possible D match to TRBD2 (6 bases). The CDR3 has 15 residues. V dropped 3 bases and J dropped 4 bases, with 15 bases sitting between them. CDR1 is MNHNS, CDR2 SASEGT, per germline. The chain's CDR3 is CASSDGRGRRETQYF. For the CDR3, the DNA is TGTGCCAGCAGTGATGGGCGGGGCAGGCGAGAGACCCAGTACTTC.

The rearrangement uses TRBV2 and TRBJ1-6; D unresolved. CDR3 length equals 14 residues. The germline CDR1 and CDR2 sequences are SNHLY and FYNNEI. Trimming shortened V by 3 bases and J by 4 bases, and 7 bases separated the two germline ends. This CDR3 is CASSESQYNSPLHF. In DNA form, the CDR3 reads TGTGCCAGCAGTGAGTCACAGTATAATTCACCCCTCCACTTT.

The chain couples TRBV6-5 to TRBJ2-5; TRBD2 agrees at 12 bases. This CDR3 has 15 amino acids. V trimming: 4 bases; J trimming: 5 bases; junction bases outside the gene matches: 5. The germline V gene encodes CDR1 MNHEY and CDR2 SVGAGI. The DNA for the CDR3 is TGTGCCAGCAGTTTCAGACTAGCGGGAGCCGAGACCCAGTACTTC. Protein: CASSFRLAGAETQYF.

This CDR3 is CSVVGTGASEAFF. As DNA, the CDR3 is TGCAGCGTCGTAGGGACAGGGGCATCTGAAGCTTTCTTT. This rearrangement joins TRBV29-1 to TRBJ1-1; 10 nucleotides line up with TRBD1. CDR1 is SQVTM and CDR2 is ANQGSEA in the germline V gene. This CDR3 contains 13 residues. Unmatched junction bases numbered 7, after V lost 6 bases and J lost 6 bases.

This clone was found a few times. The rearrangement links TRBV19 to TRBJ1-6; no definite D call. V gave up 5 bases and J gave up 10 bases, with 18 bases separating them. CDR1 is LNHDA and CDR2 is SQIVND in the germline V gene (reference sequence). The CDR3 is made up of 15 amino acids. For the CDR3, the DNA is TGTGCCAGTAGTCCCTCCCGGGGAGAGGTCTCACCCCTCCACTTT. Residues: CASSPSRGEVSPLHF.